These 3 T cell receptor beta chains came from one sample sequenced in a study of molecular identifiers for immune sequencing clone quantification. TCRdb re-derived calls from the PCR reads in MiXCR, one entry per CDR3 protein. Of hundreds of thousands of distinct CDR3 sequences listed, about 25% are singletons. The sequenced sample was naive CD8+ T cells from blood, with Jurkat cell RNA spiked in. Subset in this sample: FACS-sorted CD8+CD4-CCR7+CD45RA+ naive T cells. The receptor source for this set is a human donor in good health. Some libraries in this study had Jurkat cell RNA spiked in.

This clonotype was observed many times. The chain couples TRBV7-8 to TRBJ2-3; 13 bases agree with TRBD2. Germline loops: CDR1 SGHVS, CDR2 FQNEAQ. J was trimmed by 1 base and V by 0 bases; bases with no gene match: 1. The CDR3 sequence is 17 residues long. The CDR3 protein is CASSLAGTSGGTDTQYF. The CDR3 DNA reads as TGTGCCAGCAGCTTAGCTGGGACTAGCGGGGGCACAGATACGCAGTATTTT.

This clonotype was counted ten times or more. V and J are TRBV9 and TRBJ2-3, with D perhaps TRBD1 (5 bases). This CDR3 spans 14 amino acids. CDR1 and CDR2 (germline): SGDLS, YYNGEE. Trimming took off 0 bases at V and 2 bases at J, with 7 bases between the two ends. The CDR3 loop reads CASSVGRDTDTQYF. CDR3 DNA: TGTGCCAGCAGCGTAGGCAGGGACACAGATACGCAGTATTTT. The variable domain in full, completed from reference TRBV9 and TRBJ2-3, reads DSGVTQTPKHLITATGQRVTLRCSPRSGDLSVYWYQQSLDQGLQFLIQYYNGEERAKGNILERFSAQQFPDLHSELNLSSLELGDSALYFCASSVGRDTDTQYFGPGTRLTVL.

This clonotype came up a few times. A much larger clone differs from this one at a single base, so this may be a read error. V usage is TRBV7-2 and J usage is TRBJ2-7; 12 positions match TRBD2. The CDR3 sequence is 15 residues long. Germline trimming cut 8 bases from V and 4 bases from J; bases unmatched to any gene: 9. Germline loops: CDR1 SGHTA, CDR2 FQGNSA. The CDR3 protein is CASCSLAGGPYEQYF. The CDR3 bases are TGTGCCAGCTGCTCCCTAGCGGGGGGGCCGTACGAGCAGTACTTC.